Each of the 5 T cell receptor beta chains below was sequenced from the same sample in a study of blood T cell repertoires in COVID-19. Measured with immunoSEQ multiplex PCR; TCRdb has only the in-frame clones, and not every one. The sample contains about 200,000 clones, 81% of which appear only once. The sample taken for sequencing was peripheral blood. Every receptor here comes from a woman over 75 with acute or convalescent COVID-19.

This chain joins TRBV30 and TRBJ1-1, with a possible D match to TRBD1 (6 bases). CDR1 GTSNPN and CDR2 SVGIG come from the germline V gene (reference sequence). The CDR3 sequence is 14 residues long. V was trimmed by 0 bases and J by 1 base, leaving 9 bases between them. Here the CDR3 DNA reads TGTGCCTGGAGTGTAGGCAGGGGGAACACTGAAGCTTTCTTT. It codes for CAWSVGRGNTEAFF.

Concerning this clone itself: This sample includes further DNA sequences coding for the same CDR3. For the CDR3, the DNA is TGTGCCAGTAGTACAACAGGGGACACTGAAGCTTTCTTT. The encoded protein is CASSTTGDTEAFF. The V gene is TRBV19, the J gene TRBJ1-1, with 7 bases fitting TRBD1. Germline values: CDR1 LNHDA, CDR2 SQIVND (reference sequence). J gave up 3 bases and V 4 bases, and 2 bases lay outside the gene matches. There are 13 residues in the CDR3.

The chain carries TRBV30 and TRBJ1-5, with unresolved D. The germline gives CDR1 GTSNPN, CDR2 SVGIG (reference sequence). This CDR3 region has 15 residues. Trimming took off 1 base at V and 1 base at J, with 11 bases between the two ends. CDR3 sequence: CAWSETTMSNQPQHF. The CDR3 DNA follows: TGTGCCTGGAGTGAGACTACAATGAGCAATCAGCCCCAGCATTTT.

The J gene is TRBJ2-1, the V gene TRBV6-6; 7 bases line up with TRBD2. Losses at the gene ends were 6 bases for V and 8 bases for J; bases not matched to a gene: 4. Germline V CDR1 and CDR2: MNHNY, SVGAGI (reference sequence). The CDR3 consists of 12 residues. CDR3 residues: CASSKAGDEQFF. The CDR3 DNA is TGTGCCAGCAGCAAGGCGGGGGATGAGCAGTTCTTC.

This chain uses TRBV11-1 with TRBJ2-1, with TRBD2 identical over 12 bases. There are 15 residues in the CDR3. Germline assignment: CDR1 SGHAT and CDR2 FQDESV (reference sequence). J gave up 7 bases and V 5 bases, and 6 bases lay outside the gene matches. The CDR3 DNA follows: TGTGCCAGCAGCAACCTAGCGGGGGGGCAGAATGAGCAGTTCTTC. Its translation: CASSNLAGGQNEQFF.